This TCR beta chain was sequenced for a study of CD8 T cells in ankylosing spondylitis. The CDR3 has 14 amino acids. Trimming stripped 2 bases from V and 5 bases from J, with 12 bases between. General observations from the study: Seemingly distinctive of ankylosing spondylitis blood was a TCR beta motif formed by eight highly homologous variants.

TCRdb passed the 5' RACE reads through MiXCR, listing each CDR3 protein once. The table lists some 450,000 distinct CDR3 sequences, 17% of them singletons. This clonotype has only a few counts. What it binds is not known. The V and J genes are TRBV12-3 or TRBV12-4 and TRBJ2-5, with D hard to call. The sequencing sample was made of blood, either unsorted or a sorted T cell fraction (not recorded which). The sequence came from a male donor with ankylosing spondylitis. CDR3 amino acids: CASSLWDARETQYF. Here the CDR3 DNA reads TGTGCCAGCAGTTTATGGGATGCCCGGGAGACCCAGTACTTC.